This T cell receptor beta chain stems from a study of cytomegalovirus exposure and HLA in healthy donors. Whole-study results and caveats: The authors later linked a missense DCLRE1C variant to TCR beta V- and J-gene trimming.

This clone shows up as medium-sized (0.01 to 0.1%) by frequency. Its antigen is not identified. The PCR employed 60 Vbeta primers together with 13 Jbeta primers. Sequenced by immunoSEQ multiplex PCR; TCRdb stores in-frame clones only, minus some. The specimen's table records about 41,000 clones. The V segment lost 4 bases and the J segment 0 bases; nucleotides outside the gene matches: 10. The germline V gene has CDR1 MGHRA and CDR2 YSYEKL. The CDR3 length is 18 residues. The sequence came from a young man in good health and CMV-seronegative. The sequenced material came from PBMCs. The chain combines TRBV4-1 with TRBJ1-2; 11 bases match TRBD1. CDR3 in amino acids: CASSPSGQGAMANYGYTF. CDR3 DNA sequence: TGCGCCAGCAGCCCCTCAGGACAGGGGGCCATGGCTAACTATGGCTACACCTTC.